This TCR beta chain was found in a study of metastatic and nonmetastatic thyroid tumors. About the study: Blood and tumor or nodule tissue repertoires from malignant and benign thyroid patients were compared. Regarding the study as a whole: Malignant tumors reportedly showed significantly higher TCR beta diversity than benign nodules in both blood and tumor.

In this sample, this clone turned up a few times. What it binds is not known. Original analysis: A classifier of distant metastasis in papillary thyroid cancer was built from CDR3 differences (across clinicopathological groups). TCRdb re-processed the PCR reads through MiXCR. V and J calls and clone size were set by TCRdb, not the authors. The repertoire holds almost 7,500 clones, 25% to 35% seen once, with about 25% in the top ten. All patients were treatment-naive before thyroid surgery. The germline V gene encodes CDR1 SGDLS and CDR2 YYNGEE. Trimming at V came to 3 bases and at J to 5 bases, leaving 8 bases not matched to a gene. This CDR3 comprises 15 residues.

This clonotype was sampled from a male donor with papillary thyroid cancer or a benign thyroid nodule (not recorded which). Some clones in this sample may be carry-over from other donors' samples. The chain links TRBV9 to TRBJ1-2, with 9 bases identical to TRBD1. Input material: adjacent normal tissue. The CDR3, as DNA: TGTGCCAGCAGCGCCTTACAGGGGGCCGGATATGGCTACACCTTC. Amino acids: CASSALQGAGYGYTF.